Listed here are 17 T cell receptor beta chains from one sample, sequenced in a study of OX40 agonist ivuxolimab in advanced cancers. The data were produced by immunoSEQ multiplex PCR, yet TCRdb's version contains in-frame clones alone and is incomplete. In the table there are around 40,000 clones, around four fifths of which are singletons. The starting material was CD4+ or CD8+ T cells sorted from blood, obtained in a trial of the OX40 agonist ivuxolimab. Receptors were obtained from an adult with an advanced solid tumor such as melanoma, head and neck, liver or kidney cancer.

The CDR3 sequence: CASSQAGTYGYTF. For the CDR3, the DNA is TGTGCCAGCAGCCAGGCAGGGACCTATGGCTACACCTTC. This rearrangement joins TRBV7-3 to TRBJ1-2; perhaps TRBD1 as D (5 bases). V lost 5 bases, J lost 4 bases, and 11 bases lay in between. CDR3 size: 13 residues. Germline V lookup: CDR1 SGHTA, CDR2 FQGTGA. The full variable domain, completed using reference TRBV7-3 and TRBJ1-2, is GAGVSQTPSNKVTEKGKYVELRCDPISGHTALYWYRQSLGQGPEFLIYFQGTGAADDSGLPNDRFFAVRPEGSVSTLKIQRTERGDSAVYLCASSQAGTYGYTFGSGTRLTVV.

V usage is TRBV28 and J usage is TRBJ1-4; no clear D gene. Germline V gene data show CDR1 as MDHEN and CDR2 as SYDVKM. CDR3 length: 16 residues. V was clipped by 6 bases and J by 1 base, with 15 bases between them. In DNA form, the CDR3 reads TGTGCCAGCAGAGGCGAGGGAGCAGGAACTAATGAAAAACTGTTTTTT. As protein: CASRGEGAGTNEKLFF.

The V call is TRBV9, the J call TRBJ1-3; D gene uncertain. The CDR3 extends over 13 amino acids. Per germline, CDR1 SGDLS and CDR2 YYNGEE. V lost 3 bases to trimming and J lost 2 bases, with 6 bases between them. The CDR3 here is CASSDPPGNTIYF. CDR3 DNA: TGTGCCAGCAGCGACCCACCTGGAAACACCATATATTTT.

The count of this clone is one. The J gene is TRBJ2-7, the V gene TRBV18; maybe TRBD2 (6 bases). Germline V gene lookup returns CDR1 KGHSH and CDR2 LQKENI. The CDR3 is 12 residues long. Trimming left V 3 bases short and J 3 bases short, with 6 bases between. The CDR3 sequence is CASSPGGYEQYF. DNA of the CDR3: TGTGCCAGCTCACCGGGGGGCTACGAGCAGTACTTC. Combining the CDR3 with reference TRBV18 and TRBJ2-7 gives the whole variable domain NAGVMQNPRHLVRRRGQEARLRCSPMKGHSHVYWYRQLPEEGLKFMVYLQKENIIDESGMPKERFSAEFPKEGPSILRIQQVVRGDSAAYFCASSPGGYEQYFGPGTRLTVT.

CDR3 DNA sequence: TGTGCCATCAGTGAGTCGACTCCCACGGGTACGCAGTATTTT. The encoded protein is CAISESTPTGTQYF. This sequence joins TRBV10-3 and TRBJ2-3; D unclear. With 0 bases removed from V and 8 bases from J, the gap between germline ends came to 12 bases. Germline CDR1 reads ENHRY; CDR2 reads SYGVKD. There are 14 residues in the CDR3.

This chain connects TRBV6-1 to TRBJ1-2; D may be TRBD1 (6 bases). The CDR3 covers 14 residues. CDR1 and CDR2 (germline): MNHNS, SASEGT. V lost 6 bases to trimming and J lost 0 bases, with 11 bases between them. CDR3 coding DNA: TGTGCCAGCAGGGGACACGATACTAACTATGGCTACACCTTC. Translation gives CASRGHDTNYGYTF.

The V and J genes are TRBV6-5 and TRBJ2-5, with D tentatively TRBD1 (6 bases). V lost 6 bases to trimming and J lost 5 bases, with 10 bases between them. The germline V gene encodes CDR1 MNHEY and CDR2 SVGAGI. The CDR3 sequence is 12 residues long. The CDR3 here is CASRRGWETQYF. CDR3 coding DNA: TGTGCCAGCAGGAGGGGGTGGGAGACCCAGTACTTC.

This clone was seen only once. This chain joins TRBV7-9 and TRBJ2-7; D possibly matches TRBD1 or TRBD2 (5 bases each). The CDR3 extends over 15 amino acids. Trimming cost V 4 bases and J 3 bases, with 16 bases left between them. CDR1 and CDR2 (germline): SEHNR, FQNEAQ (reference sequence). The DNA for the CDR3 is TGTGCCAGCAGCTCAGATCGTGAGGGGATCTACGAGCAGTACTTC. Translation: CASSSDREGIYEQYF.

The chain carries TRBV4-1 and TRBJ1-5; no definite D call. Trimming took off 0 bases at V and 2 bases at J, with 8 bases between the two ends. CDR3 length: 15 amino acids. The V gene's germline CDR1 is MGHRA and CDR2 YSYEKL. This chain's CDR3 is CASSQDGRGNQPQHF. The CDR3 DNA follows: TGCGCCAGCAGCCAAGATGGTAGGGGCAATCAGCCCCAGCATTTT.

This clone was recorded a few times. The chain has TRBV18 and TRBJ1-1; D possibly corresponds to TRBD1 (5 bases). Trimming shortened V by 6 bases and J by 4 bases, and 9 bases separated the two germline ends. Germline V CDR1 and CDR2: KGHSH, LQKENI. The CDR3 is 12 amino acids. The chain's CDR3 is CASSGGGTEAFF. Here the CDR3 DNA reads TGTGCCAGCTCTGGGGGGGGCACTGAAGCTTTCTTT.

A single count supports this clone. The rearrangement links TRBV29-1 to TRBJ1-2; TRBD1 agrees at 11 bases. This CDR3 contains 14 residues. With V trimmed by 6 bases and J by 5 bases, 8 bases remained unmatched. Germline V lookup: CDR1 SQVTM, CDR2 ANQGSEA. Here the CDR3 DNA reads TGCAGCGTGATTGGACAGGGGGCAGGGTATGGCTACACCTTC. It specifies CSVIGQGAGYGYTF.

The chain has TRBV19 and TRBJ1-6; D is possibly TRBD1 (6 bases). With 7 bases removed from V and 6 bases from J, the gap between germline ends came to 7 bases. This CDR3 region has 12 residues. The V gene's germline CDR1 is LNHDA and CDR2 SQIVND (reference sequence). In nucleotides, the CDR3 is TGTGCCAGTAACAGGGTTAATTCACCCCTCCACTTT. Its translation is CASNRVNSPLHF.

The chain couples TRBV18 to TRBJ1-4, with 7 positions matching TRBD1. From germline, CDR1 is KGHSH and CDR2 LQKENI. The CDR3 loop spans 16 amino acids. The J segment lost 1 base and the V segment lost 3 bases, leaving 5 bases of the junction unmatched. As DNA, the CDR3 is TGTGCCAGCTCACCGCGACAGGGCGAAACTAATGAAAAACTGTTTTTT. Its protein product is CASSPRQGETNEKLFF.

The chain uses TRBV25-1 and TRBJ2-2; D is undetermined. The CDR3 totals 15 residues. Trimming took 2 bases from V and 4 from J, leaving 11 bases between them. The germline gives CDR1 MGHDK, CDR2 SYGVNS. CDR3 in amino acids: CASSEASVRTGELFF. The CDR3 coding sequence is TGTGCCAGCAGTGAAGCGAGTGTTCGCACCGGGGAGCTGTTTTTT.

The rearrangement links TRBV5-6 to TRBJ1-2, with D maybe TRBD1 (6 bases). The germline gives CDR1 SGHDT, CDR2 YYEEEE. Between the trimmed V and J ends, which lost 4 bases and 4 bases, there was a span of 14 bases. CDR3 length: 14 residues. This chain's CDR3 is CASSTLQGLYGYTF. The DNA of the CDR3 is TGTGCCAGCAGCACCCTACAGGGCCTCTATGGCTACACCTTC.

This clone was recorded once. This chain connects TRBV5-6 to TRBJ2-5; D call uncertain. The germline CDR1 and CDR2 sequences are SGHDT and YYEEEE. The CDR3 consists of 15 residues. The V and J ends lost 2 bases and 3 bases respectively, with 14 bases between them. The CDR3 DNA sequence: TGTGCCAGCAGCTTCCTCGGCGACGCGGAAGAGACCCAGTACTTC. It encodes CASSFLGDAEETQYF.

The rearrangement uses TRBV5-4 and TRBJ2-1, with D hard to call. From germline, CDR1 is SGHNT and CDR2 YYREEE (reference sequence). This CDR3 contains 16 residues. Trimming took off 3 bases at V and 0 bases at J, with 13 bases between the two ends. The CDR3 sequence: CASSSKVDSSYNEQFF. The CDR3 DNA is TGTGCCAGCAGCTCCAAGGTGGATAGCTCCTACAATGAGCAGTTCTTC.